These 25 T cell receptor beta chains came from one sample sequenced in a study of blood T cell repertoires in COVID-19. Measured with immunoSEQ multiplex PCR; TCRdb has only the in-frame clones, and not every one. The sample includes around 200,000 clones, approximately 88% seen only once; the top ten take 5.5% to 7.5%. The sequencing input was peripheral blood. The receptors come from a man aged 35-49 years with acute or convalescent COVID-19.

The chain employs TRBV10-2 and TRBJ1-6; no clear D. The CDR3 has 16 amino acids. V shed 0 bases and J shed 5 bases, with 11 bases lying between them. Germline CDR1 WSHSY, CDR2 SAAADI. CDR3 DNA sequence: TGCGCCAGCAGTGAGTCCGAGACACCTAATAATTCACCCCTCCACTTT. Translated, it gives CASSESETPNNSPLHF.

On this clone: Relative to the germline gene, one junction end is altered; a read error may explain this. The genes are TRBV11-2 and TRBJ2-7; 10 bases fit TRBD1. Germline CDR1 and CDR2: SGHAT and FQNNGV. This CDR3 spans 13 amino acids. CDR3 sequence (DNA): TGTGTCAGCAGCATGGGACAGGGGCGCGAGCAGTACTTC. It encodes CVSSMGQGREQYF.

The chain joins TRBV7-2 to TRBJ2-3; TRBD2 matches 9 bases. The CDR3 is 16 residues long. The J segment lost 1 base and the V segment lost 3 bases, leaving 5 bases of the junction unmatched. Germline V gene data show CDR1 as SGHTA and CDR2 as FQGNSA. The CDR3 is CASSFHGGGGTDTQYF. The DNA of the CDR3 is TGTGCCAGCAGCTTCCACGGCGGGGGGGGCACAGATACGCAGTATTTT.

This chain connects TRBV5-6 to TRBJ2-7, with D perhaps matching TRBD1 (5 bases). CDR3 length: 14 amino acids. The germline gives CDR1 SGHDT, CDR2 YYEEEE. Trimming shortened V by 2 bases and J by 5 bases, and 14 bases separated the two germline ends. CDR3 DNA sequence: TGTGCCAGCAGCTTTGGGGCAGGGCGCGACGAGCAGTACTTC. Translating it yields CASSFGAGRDEQYF.

The rearrangement uses TRBV5-1 and TRBJ2-7; 9 nucleotides line up with TRBD1. After removal of 4 bases from V and 7 bases from J, the junction contained 9 bases not matched to a gene. Germline CDR1 is SGHRS and CDR2 is YFSETQ. The CDR3 has 14 residues. CDR3 amino acids: CASSPGQGGGEQYF. Here the CDR3 DNA reads TGCGCCAGCAGCCCGGGACAGGGCGGGGGTGAGCAGTACTTC.

The chain has TRBV9 and TRBJ2-2; TRBD1 matches 10 bases. The CDR3 has 17 residues. CDR1 SGDLS and CDR2 YYNGEE come from the germline V gene. V lost 3 bases to trimming and J lost 3 bases; unmatched junction nucleotides: 8. In nucleotides, the CDR3 is TGTGCCAGCAGCGCCGGACCGGGACAGGGGCACACCGGGGAGCTGTTTTTT. The encoded protein is CASSAGPGQGHTGELFF.

V usage is TRBV6-1 and J usage is TRBJ1-1; 9 bases match TRBD1. Germline assignment: CDR1 MNHNS and CDR2 SASEGT. CDR3 size: 16 residues. Trimming removed 4 bases from V and 0 bases from J; junction bases left unmatched: 6. This CDR3 is CASSVHRGPLNTEAFF. The DNA of the CDR3 is TGTGCCAGCAGTGTACACAGGGGGCCTTTGAACACTGAAGCTTTCTTT.

A single count supports this clone. The J gene is TRBJ2-7, the V gene TRBV11-2, with 11 bases that match TRBD2. V was pared by 0 bases and J by 4 bases, with 11 bases of the junction left unmatched. The CDR3 is 18 amino acids. CDR1 is SGHAT, CDR2 FQNNGV, per germline. The CDR3 coding sequence is TGTGCCAGCAGCTTAGAGAGATCTCGACTAGCGGGGTGGTACGAGCAGTACTTC. It codes for CASSLERSRLAGWYEQYF.

This clone was counted a single time. The rearrangement joins TRBV6-4 to TRBJ1-4, with 7 nucleotides matching TRBD1. This CDR3 is 13 amino acids long. Germline V CDR1 and CDR2: MRHNA, SNTAGT. After removal of 6 bases from V and 8 bases from J, the junction contained 6 bases not matched to a gene. The CDR3 region has the DNA TGTGCCAGCAGGAGACAGGGAGCCGAAAAACTGTTTTTT. This codes for CASRRQGAEKLFF.

V and J are TRBV5-8 and TRBJ1-5; 10 bases fit TRBD1. Germline assignment: CDR1 SGHTS and CDR2 YDEGEE. J lost 4 bases, V lost 3 bases, and 4 bases had no gene match. The CDR3 totals 15 residues. The CDR3 DNA follows: TGTGCCAGCAGCTGGGGGACAGGGGCGAATCAGCCCCAGCATTTT. Encoded protein: CASSWGTGANQPQHF.

CDR3 amino acids: CASSGTGKNTGELFF. In nucleotides, the CDR3 is TGTGCCAGCAGTGGAACAGGGAAGAACACCGGGGAGCTGTTTTTT. The chain recombines TRBV9 with TRBJ2-2; possible D gene TRBD1, 6 bases. V was pared by 5 bases and J by 1 base, with 12 bases between. Germline CDR1 and CDR2: SGDLS and YYNGEE. The CDR3 extends over 15 amino acids.

The V and J genes are TRBV20-1 and TRBJ2-7, with TRBD2 matching over 8 bases. V lost 3 bases, J lost 6 bases, and 10 bases stayed unmatched. Germline CDR1 DFQATT, CDR2 SNEGSKA (reference sequence). This CDR3 spans 14 amino acids. CDR3 DNA sequence: TGCAGTGCTAGTAACGCGGGACTAGTGGTCGAGCAGTACTTC. Protein: CSASNAGLVVEQYF.

This sequence joins TRBV5-1 and TRBJ2-3; TRBD2 matches at 11 bases. Germline V gene lookup returns CDR1 SGHRS and CDR2 YFSETQ. The length of the CDR3 is 16 residues. J was trimmed by 2 bases and V by 4 bases; bases with no gene match: 6. The CDR3 spells CASSLTSGGLTDTQYF. In DNA, the CDR3 is TGCGCCAGCAGCCTTACTAGCGGGGGACTCACAGATACGCAGTATTTT. Complete variable domain (other parts from reference TRBV5-1 and TRBJ2-3): KAGVTQTPRYLIKTRGQQVTLSCSPISGHRSVSWYQQTPGQGLQFLFEYFSETQRNKGNFPGRFSGRQFSNSRSEMNVSTLELGDSALYLCASSLTSGGLTDTQYFGPGTRLTVL.

The chain has TRBV7-2 and TRBJ2-1, with D possibly matching TRBD1 (6 bases). From germline, CDR1 is SGHTA and CDR2 FQGNSA. CDR3 length: 15 amino acids. V lost 1 base and J 6 bases, leaving 13 bases between the germline ends. The CDR3 reads CASSLGQGQINEQFF. The CDR3 bases are TGTGCCAGCAGCTTAGGTCAGGGGCAGATCAATGAGCAGTTCTTC.

The genes are TRBV13 and TRBJ2-3, with TRBD2 identical over 13 bases. CDR1 is PRHDT, CDR2 FYEKMQ, per germline (reference sequence). The CDR3 consists of 17 residues. With V trimmed by 5 bases and J by 5 bases, 10 bases remained unmatched. The CDR3 sequence is CASSPVLAGGPGDTQYF. For the CDR3, the DNA is TGTGCCAGCAGCCCCGTACTAGCGGGGGGGCCGGGAGATACGCAGTATTTT. The full variable domain, rest sourced from reference TRBV13 and TRBJ2-3, is AAGVIQSPRHLIKEKRETATLKCYPIPRHDTVYWYQQGPGQDPQFLISFYEKMQSDKGSIPDRFSAQQFSDYHSELNMSSLELGDSALYFCASSPVLAGGPGDTQYFGPGTRLTVL.

The chain is built from TRBV12-5 and TRBJ1-3; 8 bases line up with TRBD1. V trimming: 1 base; J trimming: 0 bases; junction bases outside the gene matches: 11. The CDR3 runs 19 residues. Germline V gives CDR1 LGHNT, CDR2 FRNRAP. The CDR3 DNA sequence: TGTGCTAGTGGTTTGGGCCAGACAGGGGTTGGAATCTCTGGAAACACCATATATTTT. It codes for CASGLGQTGVGISGNTIYF.

The V call is TRBV7-7, the J call TRBJ2-2; 9 nucleotides agree with TRBD1. This CDR3 region has 15 residues. The ends lost 4 bases at V and 8 bases at J; junction bases unmatched: 8. In germline, CDR1 is SSHAT, CDR2 FNYEAQ (reference sequence). The CDR3 DNA is TGTGCCAGCAGCTCTACAGGGGGCGCGTCAGGGGAGCTGTTTTTT. This gives the protein CASSSTGGASGELFF.

The chain joins TRBV7-2 to TRBJ2-7; D perhaps matches TRBD1 (5 bases). Deletions cut 1 base from V and 4 bases from J, with 14 bases between. There are 15 residues in the CDR3. Germline V gives CDR1 SGHTA, CDR2 FQGNSA. This chain's CDR3 is CASSLEAGIAYEQYF. The CDR3 nucleotides are TGTGCCAGCAGCTTAGAGGCAGGGATTGCTTACGAGCAGTACTTC.

The chain combines TRBV5-4 with TRBJ1-2, with 7 bases lining up with TRBD1. The CDR3 is made up of 13 amino acids. Per the germline V gene, CDR1 is SGHNT and CDR2 is YYREEE (reference sequence). V trimming: 5 bases; J trimming: 3 bases; junction bases outside the gene matches: 4. CDR3 region: CASRTGTDYGYTF. The CDR3 DNA sequence: TGTGCCAGCAGAACCGGGACAGACTATGGCTACACCTTC.

V is TRBV5-4 and J is TRBJ2-3; tentatively, D is TRBD1 (6 bases). V was clipped by 3 bases and J by 4 bases, with 12 bases between them. Germline lookup yields CDR1 SGHNT and CDR2 YYREEE (reference sequence). The CDR3 extends over 14 amino acids. As DNA, the CDR3 is TGTGCCAGCAGCTCCACGGACAGTTCAGATACGCAGTATTTT. Its translation is CASSSTDSSDTQYF. The whole variable domain, remainder taken from reference TRBV5-4 and TRBJ2-3, is ETGVTQSPTHLIKTRGQQVTLRCSSQSGHNTVSWYQQALGQGPQFIFQYYREEENGRGNFPPRFSGLQFPNYSSELNVNALELDDSALYLCASSSTDSSDTQYFGPGTRLTVL.

The chain joins TRBV7-2 to TRBJ2-7, with TRBD2 matching over 11 bases. With V trimmed by 0 bases and J by 1 base, 14 bases remained unmatched. The CDR3 is 20 amino acids. Germline V CDR1 and CDR2: SGHTA, FQGNSA. The CDR3 DNA sequence: TGTGCCAGCAGCTTAGCGGGGACTGGCACTAGCGGGGGCCGGTCCTACGAGCAGTACTTC. Its translation is CASSLAGTGTSGGRSYEQYF.

V gene TRBV27 combines with J gene TRBJ2-1; 10 nucleotides line up with TRBD2. Per germline, CDR1 MNHEY and CDR2 SMNVEV (reference sequence). The CDR3 contains 17 residues. J lost 6 bases, V lost 8 bases, and 16 bases had no gene match. CDR3 sequence (DNA): TGTGCCAGCGTTGGCCTAGCGGGGGATTTTGGGTCCAATGAGCAGTTCTTC. It encodes CASVGLAGDFGSNEQFF.

This clone was detected a few times. The CDR3 DNA is TGTGCCAGCAGCTTAGGGGACAGACACACAGATACGCAGTATTTT. Its protein is CASSLGDRHTDTQYF. The chain couples TRBV7-9 to TRBJ2-3, with 7 nucleotides matching TRBD1. The V gene's germline CDR1 is SEHNR and CDR2 FQNEAQ (reference sequence). Trimming took 1 base from V and 2 from J; bases not matched to a gene: 3. The CDR3 runs to 15 residues.

The J gene is TRBJ1-2, the V gene TRBV28; TRBD1 aligns across 7 bases. Germline CDR1 MDHEN, CDR2 SYDVKM. Germline trimming cut 2 bases from V and 11 bases from J; bases unmatched to any gene: 14. The CDR3 runs 15 residues. CDR3 amino acids: CASSLGGRGVPGYTF. In DNA form, the CDR3 reads TGTGCCAGCAGTTTAGGTGGCAGGGGGGTGCCGGGGTACACCTTC.

The chain has TRBV19 and TRBJ1-1; D gene unclear. Germline V gives CDR1 LNHDA, CDR2 SQIVND (reference sequence). This CDR3 is built from 14 residues. Trimming pared 6 bases from V and 0 bases from J, leaving 11 bases between. DNA of the CDR3: TGTGCCAGTAGCGTGTATAGTTTGAACACTGAAGCTTTCTTT. This codes for CASSVYSLNTEAFF. Full variable domain (rest looked up from reference TRBV19 and TRBJ1-1): DGGITQSPKYLFRKEGQNVTLSCEQNLNHDAMYWYRQDPGQGLRLIYYSQIVNDFQKGDIAEGYSVSREKKESFPLTVTSAQKNPTAFYLCASSVYSLNTEAFFGQGTRLTVV.